The 9 T cell receptor beta chains below were found in one sample sequenced in a study of blood T cell repertoires in COVID-19. TCRdb keeps only in-frame clones here, not all; method: immunoSEQ multiplex PCR. The sample includes 450,000 or so clones, 80% to 90% of them seen just once. Input material: peripheral blood. The receptors were gathered from a man in his late teens or twenties with COVID-19, enrolled during active disease.

This rearrangement joins TRBV2 to TRBJ2-2; D perhaps matches TRBD1 (6 bases). Germline values: CDR1 SNHLY, CDR2 FYNNEI. The CDR3 is 15 amino acids. The V and J ends lost 7 bases and 2 bases respectively, with 14 bases between them. This CDR3 reads CASTITGHNTGELFF. The CDR3 region has the DNA TGTGCCAGCACCATAACGGGACATAACACCGGGGAGCTGTTTTTT.

The CDR3 reads CASSLMGQGHSPLHF. CDR3 bases: TGTGCCAGCAGCTTGATGGGGCAGGGTCATTCACCCCTCCACTTT. The J gene is TRBJ1-6, the V gene TRBV7-2; TRBD1 might be the D (5 bases). The germline V gene has CDR1 SGHTA and CDR2 FQGNSA. The V and J ends lost 3 bases and 8 bases respectively, with 14 bases between them. The CDR3 is made up of 15 amino acids.

CDR3 sequence: CASRPGLLYEQYF. The CDR3 DNA sequence: TGTGCCAGCAGGCCAGGGTTGCTGTACGAGCAGTACTTC. This chain uses TRBV12-3 or TRBV12-4 with TRBJ2-7; D may be TRBD1 (5 bases). V was cut by 6 bases and J by 4 bases, with 13 bases left in between. The CDR3 consists of 13 residues.

The V gene is TRBV5-1, the J gene TRBJ2-1; D is undetermined. This CDR3 has 14 residues. Germline CDR1 reads SGHRS; CDR2 reads YFSETQ. Trimming took off 10 bases at V and 5 bases at J, with 19 bases between the two ends. For the CDR3, the DNA is TGCGCCCCTCATTTGGCAGGTCCCCACAATGAGCAGTTCTTC. Its translation is CAPHLAGPHNEQFF.

The V and J genes are TRBV27 and TRBJ1-5, with TRBD1 matching over 8 bases. The V gene end was trimmed by 6 bases and the J gene end by 3 bases; junction bases not matched to a gene: 10. The CDR3 is 16 residues long. CDR1 and CDR2 (germline): MNHEY, SMNVEV (reference sequence). The CDR3 loop reads CASRPTSGGNNQPQHF. CDR3 DNA: TGTGCCAGCAGACCCACCTCAGGGGGCAACAATCAGCCCCAGCATTTT.

The chain combines TRBV30 with TRBJ1-3; D is possibly TRBD1 (5 bases). The CDR3 contains 14 residues. V was clipped by 0 bases and J by 4 bases, with 10 bases between them. CDR1 and CDR2 (germline): GTSNPN, SVGIG (reference sequence). Here the CDR3 DNA reads TGTGCCTGGAGTGTAGGAGGGGACGGAAACACCATATATTTT. Translation gives CAWSVGGDGNTIYF.

This chain uses TRBV5-4 with TRBJ2-7; the match to TRBD2 covers 13 bases. This CDR3 contains 16 residues. With V trimmed by 2 bases and J by 0 bases, 2 bases remained unmatched. Germline-derived CDR1 and CDR2 are SGHNT and YYREEE (reference sequence). The CDR3 region has the DNA TGTGCCAGCAGCTTAGGGACTAGCGGGGCCTCCTACGAGCAGTACTTC. Its protein product is CASSLGTSGASYEQYF.

The chain uses TRBV19 and TRBJ2-6; no definite D call. The CDR3 is made up of 11 amino acids. Germline CDR1 is LNHDA and CDR2 is SQIVND (reference sequence). The CDR3 reads CAASGANVLTF. CDR3 DNA: TGTGCGGCCTCTGGGGCCAACGTCCTGACTTTC.

This clone was detected only once. This chain links TRBV6-5 with TRBJ1-4; a possible D gene is TRBD1 (6 bases). Germline V lookup: CDR1 MNHEY, CDR2 SVGAGI. V was trimmed by 6 bases and J by 5 bases, leaving 16 bases between them. The CDR3 has 15 residues. DNA for the CDR3: TGTGCCAGCAGCCACGAGGGGGGGTCGAATGAAAAACTGTTTTTT. Its protein is CASSHEGGSNEKLFF.